This T cell receptor beta chain was recorded in a study of blood T cell repertoires in COVID-19. The data were produced by immunoSEQ multiplex PCR, yet TCRdb's version contains in-frame clones alone and is incomplete. The sample holds around 94,000 clones, over 80% seen once. This CDR3 comprises 17 residues. Trimming removed 3 bases from V and 1 base from J; junction bases left unmatched: 5. Germline V gives CDR1 SGDLS, CDR2 YYNGEE. Sequences were obtained from peripheral blood. This TCR was recovered from a man between 50 and 59 years old with acute or convalescent COVID-19. The V call is TRBV9, the J call TRBJ2-2; the match to TRBD2 covers 11 bases. CDR3 amino acids: CASSGPGTSGNTGELFF. CDR3 coding DNA: TGTGCCAGCAGCGGGCCCGGGACTAGCGGGAACACCGGGGAGCTGTTTTTT. Using reference TRBV9 and TRBJ2-2 for the parts outside the CDR3, the full variable domain is DSGVTQTPKHLITATGQRVTLRCSPRSGDLSVYWYQQSLDQGLQFLIQYYNGEERAKGNILERFSAQQFPDLHSELNLSSLELGDSALYFCASSGPGTSGNTGELFFGEGSRLTVL.